This T cell receptor beta chain comes out of a study of blood T cell repertoires in COVID-19. Data came from immunoSEQ multiplex PCR; TCRdb stores just in-frame clones and leaves some out. Found here are some 150,000 clones, 75% to 90% of them singletons; the top ten hold roughly 2.5%. Sequencing was performed on peripheral blood. The sequence was obtained from a man between 45 and 60 years old with active COVID-19.

In nucleotides, the CDR3 is TGTGCCAGCAGCTTCTATGACAGTATACAAGAGACCCAGTACTTC. It codes for CASSFYDSIQETQYF. This chain links TRBV5-5 with TRBJ2-5; D is possibly TRBD1 (5 bases). Trimming removed 2 bases from V and 2 bases from J, with 13 bases in between. The CDR3 extends over 15 amino acids. The germline V gene encodes CDR1 SGHKS and CDR2 YYEKEE (reference sequence).